This TCR beta chain was sequenced for a study of T cell responses to AZD1222 COVID-19 vaccine. About this clone itself: Its antigen is as yet unknown.

Clones were read by immunoSEQ multiplex PCR, and TCRdb kept only the in-frame ones, dropping some. The sample yields approximately 150,000 clones, 90% to 95% seen once. Study observations and caveats: Regions 160-218 and 743-854 dominated among vaccine-associated CD4 TCRs spanning spike. White British ancestry dominated among donors, who included more females, and clonal diversity was possibly underestimated.

Deletions cut 6 bases from V and 5 bases from J, with 11 bases between. The V gene's germline CDR1 is LGHDT and CDR2 YNNKEL (reference sequence). The CDR3 has 13 residues. The origin of this receptor is an adult in good health. J is TRBJ1-5 and V is TRBV3-1 (or the pseudogene TRBV3-2); D may be TRBD1 (6 bases). The sample here was peripheral blood, taken on day 0 of AZD1222 vaccination. CDR3 in amino acids: CASRQGLDQPQHF. The CDR3 bases are TGTGCCAGCAGGCAGGGGCTGGATCAGCCCCAGCATTTT.